A single TCR beta chain is shown here with its context. CDR3 length: 18 residues. Germline CDR1 and CDR2: MGHRA and YSYEKL. V shed 3 bases, J shed 1 base, and the junction held 11 bases outside the gene matches. In the original workflow: Reference gene primer amplification in the assay estimated nucleated cell counts. Method: immunoSEQ multiplex PCR; TCRdb's copy keeps in-frame clones and lacks some. V and J calls and clone size follow that table, whereas D and trimming were derived from the DNA. The data hold 13,000 to 15,000 clones, with roughly 86% observed a single time. The data derive from a study of blood T cell repertoires in COVID-19. Overall study: The United States, Italy and Spain provided the acute and convalescent COVID-19 samples. From T cells, B-cell-depleted T cells, or PBMCs came the material, which was cDNA or gDNA.

The gene calls are TRBV4-1 and TRBJ1-1, with 10 bases lining up with TRBD1. The sequencing sample was made of peripheral blood. The receptor was isolated from a human donor in a cohort sampled during active COVID-19. The CDR3 DNA is TGCGCCAGCAGCCACAATCCGCTGAGGGACAGGGGGAACACTGAAGCTTTCTTT. Translated: CASSHNPLRDRGNTEAFF.